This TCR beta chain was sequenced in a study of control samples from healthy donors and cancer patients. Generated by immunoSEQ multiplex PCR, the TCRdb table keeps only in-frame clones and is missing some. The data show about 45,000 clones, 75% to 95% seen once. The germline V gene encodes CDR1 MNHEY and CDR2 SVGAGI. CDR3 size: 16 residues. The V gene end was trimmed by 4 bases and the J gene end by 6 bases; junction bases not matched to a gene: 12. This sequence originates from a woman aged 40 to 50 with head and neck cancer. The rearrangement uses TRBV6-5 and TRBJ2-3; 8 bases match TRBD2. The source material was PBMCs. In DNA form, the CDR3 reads TGTGCCAGCAGTTCCCTTTGGGCGGGGGGCAAGGATACGCAGTATTTT. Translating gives CASSSLWAGGKDTQYF.